This T cell receptor (beta chain) was observed in a study of blood T cell repertoires in COVID-19 (dated by TCRdb to between 2020 and 2021). With regard to the full study: Collaborator samples came from the United States, Italy and Spain and covered acute and convalescent phases of COVID-19. HLA class I and class II types, where available, came from metadata supplied by the sample provider rather than from assay-based typing. The samples were drawn from the first 160 participants of the ongoing ImmuneRACE study and from 1,254 subjects provided by 6 global collaborators. Subjects who had been exposed to COVID-19, were actively infected with it, or had recovered from it provided the deeply sampled blood TCRbeta repertoires that made up the dataset. Nearly every sample came with metadata listing a de-identified subject ID, COVID-19 status, age in years and sex. The prospective study material was composed of cDNA or gDNA derived from T cells, B-cell-depleted T cells, or PBMCs. A freely available public database, intended as a resource for researchers studying the immune response to SARS-CoV-2, is where the repertoires were released.

Concerning this clone: The clone's antigen remains unknown. No much larger clonotype is one base removed from it; base qualities were not supplied.

Germline trimming amounts to 8 bases on V and 3 bases on J, with 6 as the count of junction bases outside the gene matches. CDR1 and CDR2 are read off the germline V gene as MDHEN and SYDVKM. The CDR3 contains 15 residues, cysteine and phenylalanine counted. Only CDR3 DNA is held: 45 bases, read in frame from base 1. What the work shows at the level of the full study, not this receptor alone: The amount of clinical and demographic metadata varied by source and participant and was provided uncurated.

The immunoSEQ Assay, a bias-controlled multiplex PCR, was used to amplify TCRbeta CDR3 regions from genomic DNA. The authors' analysis ran thus. Nucleated cell counts per sample were estimated from amplification of reference gene primers within the assay. To quantify the absolute abundance of each unique TCRbeta CDR3 rearrangement, sequence reads were collapsed and filtered. Productive Simpson clonality was computed per sample as the square root of Simpson's diversity index over productive rearrangements. This immuneACCESS table, as held by TCRdb, lists in-frame sequences with V and J called but not all clones. Of the missing ones, under half trace to an unresolved V gene in checked studies; the others have no known cause. The D gene and trimming were derived from the DNA, and the V and J assignments and clone size from that table. This sample lists around 350,000 clones; about 88% were detected once. Of the sample, 2.5% to 3.5% is held by the ten largest clones.

Collaborating institutions collected whole blood in K2EDTA tubes following their own protocols. For TCRbeta analysis, collaborators shipped samples in one of three forms: frozen whole blood, isolated PBMCs, or DNA extracted from either of those sample types. The sequence came from a human donor in a cohort sampled during active COVID-19. Sequencing used peripheral blood. Here the chain combines TRBV28 and TRBJ2-5; a stretch of 13 junction bases matches TRBD2. CDR3 loop: CASWGTSGTEETQYF. The bases read TGTGCCAGCTGGGGGACTAGCGGGACGGAAGAGACCCAGTACTTC.